A single sample gave rise to the 32 T cell receptor beta chains below, sequenced in a study of T cells in Graves' hyperthyroidism and ophthalmopathy (dated by TCRdb to the late 2010s). Library creation used multiplex PCR. Sequencer: Illumina HiSeq 2000. TCR beta CDR3 regions were amplified from RNA transcripts. For the first round of RT-PCR on the TCR CDR3, the HTBI primer set was used together with the Qiagen OneStep RT-PCR kit. TCRdb handled the public reads itself, with Q25 trimming in fastp and clone calling in MiXCR, and kept productive beta chains. Each entry merges the rows of one CDR3 protein and shows their most common DNA and genes. The sample table shows roughly 710,000 distinct CDR3 sequences, and approximately 40% are seen once. The ten most abundant clones make up roughly 30% of the sample. The sequenced material came from blood. The source of these receptors is a woman aged 40 to 50 with Graves' hyperthyroidism.

J is TRBJ1-6 and V is TRBV12-3 or TRBV12-4; weak D call: TRBD1 (6 bases). This CDR3 comprises 18 residues. V lost 3 bases, J lost 7 bases, and 22 bases lay in between. In nucleotides, the CDR3 is TGTGCCAGCAGTTTTCCTCTTGAGGGGGTACGTGAGAATTCACCCCTCCACTTT. This sequence encodes CASSFPLEGVRENSPLHF.

The sample holds many counts of this clonotype. This chain joins TRBV25-1 and TRBJ1-2; D uncertain. CDR3 length: 14 amino acids. CDR1 and CDR2 (germline): MGHDK, SYGVNS. The ends were cut back, 1 base at V and 4 bases at J, with 10 bases in the middle. This CDR3 reads CASSEWVRPYGYTF. The CDR3 nucleotides are TGTGCCAGCAGTGAATGGGTCAGGCCCTATGGCTACACCTTC.

Concerning this clonotype itself: No conserved phenylalanine or tryptophan is present at the end of the CDR3, so a read error is the likely explanation. V and J are TRBV2 and TRBJ1-1; D is perhaps TRBD1 (6 bases). With 8 bases removed from V and 3 bases from J, the gap between germline ends came to 10 bases. The germline gives CDR1 SNHLY, CDR2 FYNNEI. The CDR3 is 12 amino acids. The CDR3 region is CASGTLYTEAFL. In nucleotides, the CDR3 is TGTGCCAGCGGGACACTCTACACTGAAGCTTTCTTA.

Comment on this clonotype: One base away lies a much larger clone, so this may be a sequencing read error. This chain links TRBV12-5 with TRBJ1-3, with TRBD1 matching over 11 bases. The length of the CDR3 is 12 residues. Germline values: CDR1 LGHNT, CDR2 FRNRAP. CDR3 in DNA: TGTGCTGGTGGTTTGGGACAGGGGGACGTATATTTT. It is translated as CAGGLGQGDVYF.

A note on this clonotype: Germline is not matched at one junction end, which may reflect a read error. This rearrangement joins TRBV7-2 to TRBJ2-2; D remains unclear. CDR3 length: 13 residues. Germline values: CDR1 SGHTA, CDR2 FQGNSA. The CDR3 DNA reads as TGCGCCAGCAGCCAAGTAGGGACCGGGGAGCTGTTTTTT. This sequence encodes CASSQVGTGELFF.

This clonotype was seen ten or more times. The rearrangement uses TRBV7-8 and TRBJ1-5; a weak D match, TRBD1 (5 bases). The CDR3 extends over 14 amino acids. V dropped 2 bases and J dropped 5 bases, with 10 bases sitting between them. The V gene's germline CDR1 is SGHVS and CDR2 FQNEAQ. The CDR3 sequence: CASSLSGRDQPQHF. The CDR3 bases are TGTGCCAGCAGCTTATCGGGGCGGGATCAGCCCCAGCATTTT. Together with reference TRBV7-8 and TRBJ1-5, the CDR3 gives the full variable domain: GAGVSQSPRYKVAKRGQDVALRCDPISGHVSLFWYQQALGQGPEFLTYFQNEAQLDKSGLPSDRFFAERPEGSVSTLKIQRTQQEDSAVYLCASSLSGRDQPQHFGDGTRLSIL.

The chain has TRBV9 and TRBJ2-5; tentative D call: TRBD2 (6 bases). V lost 4 bases and J lost 1, with 20 bases in between. CDR1 is SGDLS and CDR2 is YYNGEE in the germline V gene. The CDR3 is 17 amino acids. The CDR3 DNA reads TGTGCCAGCAGCCCAAGAAGGGAACGGAGGGCCCAAGAGACCCAGTACTTC. It is translated as CASSPRRERRAQETQYF.

V gene TRBV29-1 combines with J gene TRBJ2-5; 8 bases align to TRBD1. The ends lost 6 bases at V and 7 bases at J; junction bases unmatched: 4. Germline V lookup: CDR1 SQVTM, CDR2 ANQGSEA. This CDR3 spans 11 amino acids. In DNA, the CDR3 is TGCAGCGTGAGACAGGGGTGGACCCAGTACTTC. It is translated as CSVRQGWTQYF.

The chain is built from TRBV7-3 and TRBJ2-3; TRBD2 agrees at 7 bases. The V gene end was trimmed by 5 bases and the J gene end by 9 bases; junction bases not matched to a gene: 5. The CDR3 totals 12 residues. Per germline, CDR1 SGHTA and CDR2 FQGTGA. The CDR3 nucleotides are TGTGCCAGCAGCCAGATGGGGGGGACGCAGTATTTT. Protein: CASSQMGGTQYF.

The chain has TRBV5-5 and TRBJ2-7; 7 bases line up with TRBD2. The CDR3 contains 16 residues. CDR1 SGHKS and CDR2 YYEKEE come from the germline V gene (reference sequence). The V and J ends lost 4 bases and 3 bases, in that order; junction bases with no gene match: 13. Here the CDR3 reads CASSQESQAGYYEQYF. The CDR3 DNA sequence: TGTGCCAGCAGCCAAGAATCGCAAGCGGGATACTACGAGCAGTACTTC.

The chain couples TRBV12-5 to TRBJ2-7, with D perhaps assigned TRBD1 or TRBD2 (6 bases each). V shed 7 bases and J shed 7 bases, with 26 bases lying between them. Looked up from germline, CDR1 is LGHNT and CDR2 is FRNRAP. The CDR3 has 16 residues. CDR3 protein: CASVRLRGPLKGEQYF. DNA for the CDR3: TGTGCTAGTGTGAGGTTACGGGGGCCCCTAAAGGGGGAGCAGTACTTC.

The chain recombines TRBV28 with TRBJ2-7, with TRBD2 matching 7 bases. The CDR3 has 16 residues. Germline CDR1 and CDR2: MDHEN and SYDVKM. The V segment lost 3 bases and the J segment 2 bases; nucleotides outside the gene matches: 10. The CDR3 nucleotides read TGTGCCAGCAGTTTCGGTCGGGGGGTGAGCCCCTACGAGCAGTACTTC. This translates into CASSFGRGVSPYEQYF.

The chain is built from TRBV14 and TRBJ1-2; possible D gene TRBD1, 6 bases. With 4 bases removed from V and 6 bases from J, the gap between germline ends came to 15 bases. CDR1 and CDR2 from the germline V gene are SGHDN and FVKESK. CDR3 length: 14 amino acids. The CDR3 is CASSRTTGSHGYTF. The CDR3 DNA sequence: TGTGCCAGCAGCCGAACGACAGGATCCCATGGCTACACCTTC.

This clonotype was counted ten times or more. The chain employs TRBV24-1 and TRBJ1-1; D gene ambiguous. This CDR3 region has 13 residues. The germline V gene has CDR1 KGHDR and CDR2 SFDVKD. V dropped 2 bases and J dropped 11 bases, with 14 bases sitting between them. In DNA, the CDR3 is TGTGCCACCAGTGATTGGAAGCCGGGGATCGCTTTCTTT. This translates into CATSDWKPGIAFF.

The chain couples TRBV12-3 or TRBV12-4 to TRBJ1-1; a possible D gene is TRBD1 (6 bases). CDR3 size: 12 residues. The ends were cut back, 3 bases at V and 11 bases at J, with 13 bases in the middle. CDR3 in amino acids: CASSFNQGNAFF. CDR3 bases: TGTGCCAGCAGTTTTAACCAGGGGAATGCTTTCTTT.

The chain recombines TRBV2 with TRBJ1-2, with 9 bases identical to TRBD1. Looked up from germline, CDR1 is SNHLY and CDR2 is FYNNEI. V was pared by 4 bases and J by 4 bases, with 7 bases of the junction left unmatched. This CDR3 spans 15 amino acids. The CDR3 DNA reads TGTGCCAGCAGTGTCACAGGGGGCAATACCTATGGCTACACCTTC. This translates into CASSVTGGNTYGYTF.

In the case of this clonotype: The junction shows a germline mismatch at one end, possibly a read error. V and J are TRBV5-1 and TRBJ2-6; a possible D gene is TRBD1 (6 bases). This CDR3 has 16 residues. The germline V gene has CDR1 SGHRS and CDR2 YFSETQ. The CDR3 sequence is CASSIGQLLWANVLAF. The CDR3 nucleotides are TGCGCCAGCAGTATTGGACAGCTACTCTGGGCCAACGTCCTGGCTTTC.

This clonotype appeared many times. The rearrangement links TRBV7-8 to TRBJ1-5; 7 nucleotides agree with TRBD1. Germline trimming cut 4 bases from V and 5 bases from J; bases unmatched to any gene: 8. From germline, CDR1 is SGHVS and CDR2 FQNEAQ. The CDR3 totals 15 residues. CDR3 sequence reads: CASSSSNRGDQPQHF. CDR3 bases: TGTGCCAGCAGCTCGAGCAACAGGGGTGATCAGCCCCAGCATTTT.

This clonotype was counted ten times or more. V is TRBV6-5 and J is TRBJ2-7; D not resolved. The V and J ends lost 5 bases and 0 bases respectively, with 5 bases between them. Germline values: CDR1 MNHEY, CDR2 SVGAGI. CDR3 length: 12 residues. The CDR3 coding sequence is TGTGCCAGCAGTACAGTCTCCTACGAGCAGTACTTC. It encodes CASSTVSYEQYF.

V and J are TRBV4-2 and TRBJ2-7, with 9 bases lining up with TRBD1. Germline CDR1 and CDR2: LGHNA and YNFKEQ. V trimming: 2 bases; J trimming: 6 bases; junction bases outside the gene matches: 2. There are 13 residues in the CDR3. The CDR3 sequence: CASSQTGGSEQYF. CDR3 in DNA: TGTGCCAGCAGCCAAACAGGGGGCAGCGAGCAGTACTTC.

V is TRBV6-1 and J is TRBJ1-2; 9 nucleotides align to TRBD1. Germline CDR1 and CDR2: MNHNS and SASEGT. The CDR3 runs 14 residues. V shed 6 bases and J 6 bases; nucleotides not matched to a gene: 8. CDR3 in DNA: TGTGCCAGCAGCCCAACAGGGGGCGTTGATGGCTACACCTTC. Residues: CASSPTGGVDGYTF.

The V and J genes are TRBV20-1 and TRBJ1-4; D might be TRBD1 (6 bases). Trimming removed 6 bases from V and 0 bases from J, with 14 bases in between. Germline loops: CDR1 DFQATT, CDR2 SNEGSKA (reference sequence). The CDR3 covers 15 residues. The CDR3 coding sequence is TGCAGTGCCTACAGGGAACCCTCAACTAATGAAAAACTGTTTTTT. This codes for CSAYREPSTNEKLFF.

V gene TRBV20-1 combines with J gene TRBJ1-1; D is possibly TRBD1 (5 bases). Germline values: CDR1 DFQATT, CDR2 SNEGSKA (reference sequence). V lost 5 bases and J lost 4, with 11 bases in between. This CDR3 region has 12 residues. The CDR3 region is CSARRQPTEAFF. CDR3 bases: TGCAGTGCTCGACGACAGCCCACTGAAGCTTTCTTT.

DNA of the CDR3: TGTGCCAGCAGCTCGGACAGGGGAAACACCATATATTTT. Translated, it gives CASSSDRGNTIYF. This chain uses TRBV11-3 with TRBJ1-3; the match to TRBD1 covers 7 bases. Germline V gives CDR1 SGHNT, CDR2 YENEEA. This CDR3 is 13 amino acids long. The ends lost 4 bases at V and 4 bases at J; junction bases unmatched: 1.

This sequence joins TRBV9 and TRBJ1-1; TRBD1 agrees at 9 bases. This CDR3 has 16 amino acids. Germline V gene sequence: CDR1 SGDLS, CDR2 YYNGEE. Trimming cost V 4 bases and J 3 bases; bases outside gene matches: 10. The CDR3: CASSPRPGTGYTEAFF. The DNA of the CDR3 is TGTGCCAGCAGCCCAAGGCCCGGGACAGGGTACACTGAAGCTTTCTTT.

The chain carries TRBV5-1 and TRBJ1-4; D possibly corresponds to TRBD1 (6 bases). This CDR3 region has 17 residues. The V end was cut by 3 bases, the J end by 3 bases, with 18 bases between. The germline CDR1 and CDR2 sequences are SGHRS and YFSETQ. Here the CDR3 reads CASSWTAELRSNEKLFF. CDR3 nucleotides: TGCGCCAGCAGCTGGACAGCAGAGCTCCGCTCTAATGAAAAACTGTTTTTT.

The chain has TRBV6-2 or TRBV6-3 and TRBJ1-5, with a tentative D call TRBD1 (5 bases). V lost 2 bases to trimming and J lost 9 bases, with 8 bases between them. The CDR3 spans 12 residues. CDR1 is MNHEY and CDR2 is SVGEGT in the germline V gene. The CDR3 DNA reads as TGTGCCAGCAGTTACGGGGGTGGGCCCCAGCATTTT. Residues: CASSYGGGPQHF.

Remarks on this clonotype: A much larger clone is a single base away; this may be a read error. This chain links TRBV7-9 with TRBJ1-3; D may be TRBD1 (5 bases). V lost 1 base to trimming and J lost 4 bases, with 8 bases between them. Germline assignment: CDR1 SEHNR and CDR2 FQNEAQ (reference sequence). This CDR3 is built from 14 residues. The CDR3 DNA is TGTGCCAGCAGCTTAGATGGGGACGGAAACACCATATATTTT. Its protein is CASSLDGDGNTIYF.

This clonotype was counted only a few times. The chain uses TRBV19 and TRBJ2-3; TRBD2 agrees at 13 bases. The CDR3 has 15 amino acids. Germline values: CDR1 LNHDA, CDR2 SQIVND (reference sequence). V was clipped by 8 bases and J by 3 bases; unmatched bases: 5. The CDR3 reads CASGPGLAGTDTQYF. In DNA, the CDR3 is TGTGCCAGTGGACCGGGACTAGCGGGGACAGATACGCAGTATTTT.

This clonotype has a count of ten or more. The genes are TRBV10-3 and TRBJ1-5, with TRBD1 as a possible D gene (5 bases). The CDR3 runs to 15 residues. The V and J ends lost 3 bases and 1 base respectively, with 10 bases between them. The germline V gene has CDR1 ENHRY and CDR2 SYGVKD. CDR3 residues: CAISESGQSNQPQHF. Written as DNA, the CDR3 is TGTGCCATCAGTGAATCCGGACAAAGCAATCAGCCCCAGCATTTT.

This chain uses TRBV9 with TRBJ2-7; TRBD1 agrees at 10 bases. The CDR3 covers 14 residues. CDR1 and CDR2 (germline): SGDLS, YYNGEE. The CDR3 is CAPGWTGGSYEQYF. The CDR3 DNA follows: TGTGCTCCCGGCTGGACAGGGGGTAGCTACGAGCAGTACTTC.

This clonotype was counted a single time. This sequence may be a read error, since a much larger clone differs from it by one base. The chain employs TRBV10-3 and TRBJ2-7; TRBD2 might be the D (6 bases). Between the trimmed V and J ends, which lost 11 bases and 1 base, there was a span of 18 bases. Germline values: CDR1 ENHRY, CDR2 SYGVKD. The CDR3 runs 14 residues. This CDR3 reads CAVRAPGESYEQYF. For the CDR3, the DNA is TGTGCCGTACGGGCGCCGGGGGAATCCTACGAGCAGTACTTC.